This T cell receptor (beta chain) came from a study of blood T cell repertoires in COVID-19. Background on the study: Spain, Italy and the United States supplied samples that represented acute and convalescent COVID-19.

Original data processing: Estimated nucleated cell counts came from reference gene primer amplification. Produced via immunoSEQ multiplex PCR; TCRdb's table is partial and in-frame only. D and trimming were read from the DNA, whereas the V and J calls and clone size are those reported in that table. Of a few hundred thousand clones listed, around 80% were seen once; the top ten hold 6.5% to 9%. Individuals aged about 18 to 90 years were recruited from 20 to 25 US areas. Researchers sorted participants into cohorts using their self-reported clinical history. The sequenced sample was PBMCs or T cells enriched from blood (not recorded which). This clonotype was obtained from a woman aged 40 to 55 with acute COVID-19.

For the CDR3, the DNA is TGTGCCAGCAGAACCCAGGGGGGCAACACTGAAGCTTTCTTT. Amino acid sequence: CASRTQGGNTEAFF. The V and J genes are TRBV7-9 and TRBJ1-1; 7 bases are shared with TRBD1. The CDR3 totals 14 residues. Losses at the gene ends were 6 bases for V and 2 bases for J; bases not matched to a gene: 6. Germline V CDR1 and CDR2: SEHNR, FQNEAQ (reference sequence).